Shown below are 15 T cell receptor beta chains from a single sample sequenced in a study of blood T cell repertoires in COVID-19. Profiled with immunoSEQ multiplex PCR; TCRdb holds only in-frame clones, not every one. Among approximately 200,000 clones listed, around 75% were seen once. The material sequenced was peripheral blood. These TCRs come from a human donor in a cohort sampled during active COVID-19.

With regard to this clone: A junction boundary mismatches the germline segment, possibly from a read error. The chain is built from TRBV7-2 and TRBJ2-1; 12 positions match TRBD2. CDR3 length: 14 residues. Germline V gives CDR1 SGHTA, CDR2 FQGNSA. The chain's CDR3 is CASSLGGTSGFPIF. The CDR3 bases are TGTGCCAGCAGCTTAGGGGGGACTAGCGGGTTTCCCATCTTC.

This rearrangement joins TRBV6-1 to TRBJ2-7; D is undetermined. Germline assignment: CDR1 MNHNS and CDR2 SASEGT. V dropped 1 base and J dropped 7 bases, with 17 bases sitting between them. This CDR3 is built from 15 residues. CDR3 DNA sequence: TGTGCCAGCAGTGAAGGGCATTTTTTGGAGTGGGAGCAGTACTTC. Protein: CASSEGHFLEWEQYF.

On this clone: At the DNA level, this CDR3 is encoded by other sequences in the same sample as well. The chain has TRBV28 and TRBJ2-7; 9 bases line up with TRBD2. V lost 6 bases, J lost 4 bases, and 7 bases stayed unmatched. CDR3 length equals 14 residues. Germline V CDR1 and CDR2: MDHEN, SYDVKM. In nucleotides, the CDR3 is TGTGCCAGCAGCTTGGGCGGGAGGGGTTACGAGCAGTACTTC. Amino acids: CASSLGGRGYEQYF. The full variable domain, rest sourced from reference TRBV28 and TRBJ2-7, is DVKVTQSSRYLVKRTGEKVFLECVQDMDHENMFWYRQDPGLGLRLIYFSYDVKMKEKGDIPEGYSVSREKKERFSLILESASTNQTSMYLCASSLGGRGYEQYFGPGTRLTVT.

This chain joins TRBV28 and TRBJ1-5; no reliable D call. V gave up 6 bases and J gave up 3 bases, with 9 bases separating them. The germline V gene encodes CDR1 MDHEN and CDR2 SYDVKM. This CDR3 is 13 amino acids long. In nucleotides, the CDR3 is TGTGCCAGCAGGAGAGCTCCCAATCAGCCCCAGCATTTT. Its translation: CASRRAPNQPQHF.

The V gene is TRBV19, the J gene TRBJ1-1; D gene ambiguous. V lost 4 bases and J lost 5, with 11 bases in between. This CDR3 has 13 amino acids. Germline V gene lookup returns CDR1 LNHDA and CDR2 SQIVND (reference sequence). Here the CDR3 reads CASSTGVLTEAFF. CDR3 nucleotide sequence: TGTGCCAGTAGTACCGGGGTTCTGACTGAAGCTTTCTTT. The full variable domain, with the rest looked up from reference TRBV19 and TRBJ1-1, is DGGITQSPKYLFRKEGQNVTLSCEQNLNHDAMYWYRQDPGQGLRLIYYSQIVNDFQKGDIAEGYSVSREKKESFPLTVTSAQKNPTAFYLCASSTGVLTEAFFGQGTRLTVV.

The rearrangement uses TRBV28 and TRBJ1-2; 10 bases agree with TRBD1. The CDR3 contains 17 residues. CDR1 and CDR2 from the germline V gene are MDHEN and SYDVKM. Trimming took 6 bases from V and 6 from J; bases not matched to a gene: 16. The CDR3 bases are TGTGCCAGCAGCATCTTCCGGGACAGGGGCGAAGGGGATGGCTACACCTTC. Translated, it gives CASSIFRDRGEGDGYTF.

This clone was found once. This rearrangement joins TRBV3-1 (or the pseudogene TRBV3-2) to TRBJ2-5; 16 nucleotides match TRBD2. J was trimmed by 5 bases and V by 1 base; bases with no gene match: 7. The CDR3 has 18 amino acids. Germline lookup yields CDR1 LGHDT and CDR2 YNNKEL (reference sequence). The chain's CDR3 is CASSQAGTSGRARETQYF. The CDR3 DNA follows: TGTGCCAGCAGCCAAGCCGGGACTAGCGGGAGGGCCAGGGAGACCCAGTACTTC.

The V and J genes are TRBV4-3 and TRBJ2-7; D remains unclear. The germline V and J ends were trimmed by 1 base and 0 bases, with 10 bases remaining between them. The CDR3 totals 15 residues. Germline V lookup: CDR1 LGHNA, CDR2 YSLEER. Here the CDR3 DNA reads TGCGCCAGCAGCCAAGTGTTCGCGGCCTCCTACGAGCAGTACTTC. It translates to CASSQVFAASYEQYF.

The genes are TRBV29-1 and TRBJ2-7, with 7 positions matching TRBD1. V shed 7 bases, J shed 6 bases, and the junction held 3 bases outside the gene matches. The length of the CDR3 is 10 residues. Germline V gene data show CDR1 as SQVTM and CDR2 as ANQGSEA. CDR3 sequence (DNA): TGCAGCGCCGGGACAGCCGAGCAGTACTTC. As protein: CSAGTAEQYF.

V usage is TRBV9 and J usage is TRBJ2-2; D is possibly TRBD2 (6 bases). V was pared by 0 bases and J by 0 bases, with 9 bases between. The CDR3 is 16 residues long. The germline gives CDR1 SGDLS, CDR2 YYNGEE. The CDR3 sequence is CASSVVADTNTGELFF. Written as DNA, the CDR3 is TGTGCCAGCAGCGTAGTAGCGGACACGAACACCGGGGAGCTGTTTTTT.

This chain joins TRBV4-3 and TRBJ2-3, with D perhaps TRBD2 (5 bases). Germline lookup yields CDR1 LGHNA and CDR2 YSLEER. The CDR3 contains 18 residues. V lost 4 bases, J lost 1 base, and 21 bases lay in between. CDR3 bases: TGCGCCAGCAGCCCCAACGCACGAGGAAGCGGCCGCACAGATACGCAGTATTTT. Residues: CASSPNARGSGRTDTQYF.

The count of this clone is one. This CDR3 reads CAKESGYTF. For the CDR3, the DNA is TGTGCCAAAGAGTCCGGCTACACCTTC. J is TRBJ1-2 and V is TRBV9; D is uncertain. Germline V gene data show CDR1 as SGDLS and CDR2 as YYNGEE. CDR3 size: 9 residues. V was trimmed by 9 bases and J by 8 bases, leaving 8 bases between them.

The gene calls are TRBV5-5 and TRBJ2-7; 7 nucleotides align to TRBD1. Germline V CDR1 and CDR2: SGHKS, YYEKEE (reference sequence). The CDR3 runs to 14 residues. Trimming cost V 4 bases and J 2 bases; bases outside gene matches: 6. The DNA of the CDR3 is TGTGCCAGCAGCCCCCGGACAGGACCCTACGAGCAGTACTTC. Translation gives CASSPRTGPYEQYF.

The table lists this clone with many counts. The CDR3 loop is CASSYEAAGVTDTQYF. In DNA form, the CDR3 reads TGTGCCAGCAGTTACGAGGCTGCGGGTGTCACAGATACGCAGTATTTT. This rearrangement joins TRBV6-2 or TRBV6-3 to TRBJ2-3; a possible D gene is TRBD2 (5 bases). The CDR3 extends over 16 amino acids. The ends were cut back, 2 bases at V and 2 bases at J, with 14 bases in the middle. In germline, CDR1 is MNHEY, CDR2 SVGEGT.

The V call is TRBV6-2 or TRBV6-3, the J call TRBJ2-5; 8 bases are shared with TRBD1. From germline, CDR1 is MNHEY and CDR2 SVGEGT. The CDR3 loop spans 14 amino acids. Unmatched junction bases numbered 6, after V lost 5 bases and J lost 4 bases. CDR3 bases: TGTGCCAGCAGTCACGGACAGGGTTCAGAGACCCAGTACTTC. It yields the protein CASSHGQGSETQYF.